A single sample gave rise to the 30 T cell receptor beta chains below, sequenced in a study of regulatory T cells in long-lasting Graves disease (dated by TCRdb to the early 2020s). Read against the paper, the sample's time point label means: newly diagnosed GD, antithyroid drugs for less than 3 months. For both TCR sequencing and RNA sequencing, RNA was extracted from PBMCs using TRIzol. To prepare the library, multiplex PCR was applied. The sequencer listed for this sample is Illumina HiSeq 4000. TCR beta libraries were built with iRepertoire HTBI primers and Arm-PCR amplification of CDR3 regions. TCRdb's own reprocessing of the public reads used fastp at Q25 and MiXCR and kept productive beta chains. Duplicate CDR3 protein sequences are folded into a single record with the most common DNA and genes. This sample lists roughly 500,000 distinct CDR3 sequences; roughly 14% were detected once. The ten largest clones capture 10% of the sample.

These data were also reused for a study on T cells in Graves' hyperthyroidism and ophthalmopathy.

The sequenced sample was peripheral blood mononuclear cells (PBMCs), obtained at new diagnosis, from a patient treated with antithyroid drugs. These receptor sequences come from a man in his thirties or forties with Graves disease. Donor details come from another sample of the same person, matched by shared clones.

This clonotype appeared many times. CDR3 region: CASSSQGQGTETQYF. The CDR3, as DNA: TGTGCCAGCAGTTCCCAGGGACAGGGGACGGAGACCCAGTACTTC. This chain uses TRBV6-9 with TRBJ2-5; 10 positions agree with TRBD1. The V gene's germline CDR1 is MNHGY and CDR2 SVAAGI. This CDR3 contains 15 residues. Germline trimming cut 4 bases from V and 5 bases from J; bases unmatched to any gene: 7.

This clonotype has a count of ten or more. The chain employs TRBV14 and TRBJ1-4; 9 nucleotides align to TRBD1. This CDR3 spans 15 amino acids. Germline V gene data show CDR1 as SGHDN and CDR2 as FVKESK. J lost 3 bases, V lost 5 bases, and 4 bases had no gene match. The CDR3 is CASSSRDRANEKLFF. The CDR3 region has the DNA TGTGCCAGCAGCTCCCGGGACAGGGCTAATGAAAAACTGTTTTTT.

This clonotype was recorded at least ten times. CDR3 region: CASSQYGRNYGYTF. DNA of the CDR3: TGTGCCAGCAGCCAGTACGGGAGGAACTATGGCTACACCTTC. This sequence joins TRBV12-3 or TRBV12-4 and TRBJ1-2; D gene uncertain. V gave up 6 bases and J gave up 2 bases, with 13 bases separating them. The CDR3 contains 14 residues.

This clonotype is a singleton in its sample. A much larger clone differs by one base, so this may be a read error. J is TRBJ1-2 and V is TRBV3-1; 7 positions agree with TRBD1. The V gene's germline CDR1 is LGHDT and CDR2 YNNKEL (reference sequence). The CDR3 has 14 amino acids. CDR3 coding DNA: TGTGACAGCAGCCACGCTGACAGGGACCATGGCTACACCTTC. Its translation: CDSSHADRDHGYTF.

This chain connects TRBV6-2 or TRBV6-3 to TRBJ2-3, with TRBD2 identical over 11 bases. The CDR3 length is 16 residues. After removal of 7 bases from V and 2 bases from J, the junction contained 8 bases not matched to a gene. Germline lookup yields CDR1 MNHEY and CDR2 SVGEGT. The CDR3 sequence is CASNKLAGVDTDTQYF. Here the CDR3 DNA reads TGTGCCAGCAACAAACTAGCGGGAGTCGACACAGATACGCAGTATTTT.

The chain carries TRBV3-1 and TRBJ2-7; 12 bases agree with TRBD2. V lost 4 bases, J lost 5 bases, and 3 bases stayed unmatched. There are 14 residues in the CDR3. CDR1 and CDR2 (germline): LGHDT, YNNKEL (reference sequence). CDR3 residues: CASSPSGRAHEQYF. The CDR3 nucleotides are TGTGCCAGCAGCCCTAGCGGGAGGGCCCACGAGCAGTACTTC.

The chain joins TRBV19 to TRBJ1-6, with no clear D. Germline assignment: CDR1 LNHDA and CDR2 SQIVND (reference sequence). V was cut by 8 bases and J by 14 bases, with 13 bases left in between. CDR3 size: 11 residues. Here the CDR3 reads CASGDSITLHF. The CDR3 region has the DNA TGTGCCAGTGGGGATTCAATTACCCTCCACTTT.

This clonotype appeared many times. CDR3 coding DNA: TGTGCCAGCTCATACGGACAGGGGCACGGCTTCACTGAAGCTTTCTTT. Its protein is CASSYGQGHGFTEAFF. This sequence joins TRBV18 and TRBJ1-1, with TRBD1 matching over 9 bases. CDR1 is KGHSH, CDR2 LQKENI, per germline. V dropped 5 bases and J dropped 4; count of bases not matched to a gene: 11. This CDR3 region has 16 residues.

At least ten counts were recorded for this clonotype. This rearrangement joins TRBV30 to TRBJ1-1; possible D gene TRBD1, 5 bases. Germline CDR1 GTSNPN, CDR2 SVGIG (reference sequence). The length of the CDR3 is 14 residues. Trimming took 6 bases from V and 1 from J, leaving 15 bases between them. The DNA of the CDR3 is TGTGCCTGTAAAAAAGGACAACCGAACACTGAAGCTTTCTTT. It specifies CACKKGQPNTEAFF. Combining the CDR3 with reference TRBV30 and TRBJ1-1 gives the whole variable domain SQTIHQWPATLVQPVGSPLSLECTVEGTSNPNLYWYRQAAGRGLQLLFYSVGIGQISSEVPQNLSASRPQDRQFILSSKKLLLSDSGFYLCACKKGQPNTEAFFGQGTRLTVV.

This clonotype was observed at least ten times. This sequence joins TRBV18 and TRBJ2-1, with D unclear. Germline V gene sequence: CDR1 KGHSH, CDR2 LQKENI. Trimming removed 2 bases from V and 9 bases from J, with 8 bases in between. This CDR3 is 12 amino acids long. The CDR3 nucleotides are TGTGCCAGCTCACCAAGGGTAACTGAGCAGTTCTTC. It codes for CASSPRVTEQFF.

The chain uses TRBV18 and TRBJ1-5, with D possibly being TRBD1 (5 bases). CDR3 length equals 15 residues. The germline V gene encodes CDR1 KGHSH and CDR2 LQKENI. Trimming left V 3 bases short and J 2 bases short, with 11 bases between. The CDR3 region is CASSPGGFGNQPQHF. Written as DNA, the CDR3 is TGTGCCAGCTCACCGGGGGGTTTTGGCAATCAGCCCCAGCATTTT.

Many counts were recorded for this clonotype. The chain links TRBV2 to TRBJ2-1, with 7 bases that match TRBD2. There are 13 residues in the CDR3. CDR1 and CDR2 (germline): SNHLY, FYNNEI. The V and J ends lost 1 base and 6 bases, in that order; junction bases with no gene match: 0. CDR3 coding DNA: TGTGCCAGCAGTGAAGGCGGGAGCAATGAGCAGTTCTTC. Amino acids: CASSEGGSNEQFF.

The CDR3 DNA sequence: TGCAGCGTTGAAATCTCTCCTAGCGGGAGCTATACAGATACGCAGTATTTT. Amino acids: CSVEISPSGSYTDTQYF. V is TRBV29-1 and J is TRBJ2-3; 10 bases fit TRBD2. Germline lookup yields CDR1 SQVTM and CDR2 ANQGSEA. V was clipped by 2 bases and J by 3 bases; unmatched bases: 11. The CDR3 sequence is 17 residues long.

V gene TRBV3-1 combines with J gene TRBJ2-7; 7 nucleotides line up with TRBD1. The CDR3 spans 14 residues. J was trimmed by 4 bases and V by 0 bases; bases with no gene match: 3. Germline CDR1 reads LGHDT; CDR2 reads YNNKEL (reference sequence). CDR3 coding DNA: TGTGCCAGCAGCCAAGACAGGGGGTTTTACGAGCAGTACTTC. It encodes CASSQDRGFYEQYF.

In its sample, this clonotype was seen a few times. The chain links TRBV2 to TRBJ2-1; no clear D gene. The CDR3 is 11 residues long. V lost 6 bases and J lost 9, with 9 bases in between. From germline, CDR1 is SNHLY and CDR2 FYNNEI. CDR3 DNA sequence: TGTGCCAGCAGCCCGGTCGCTGAGCAGTTCTTC. Translating gives CASSPVAEQFF. Full variable domain (remainder filled in from reference TRBV2 and TRBJ2-1): EPEVTQTPSHQVTQMGQEVILRCVPISNHLYFYWYRQILGQKVEFLVSFYNNEISEKSEIFDDQFSVERPDGSNFTLKIRSTKLEDSAMYFCASSPVAEQFFGPGTRLTVL.

The sample holds many counts of this clonotype. The chain employs TRBV6-1 and TRBJ1-1; possible D gene TRBD1, 6 bases. V lost 8 bases and J 6 bases, leaving 16 bases between the germline ends. CDR1 is MNHNS and CDR2 is SASEGT in the germline V gene. The CDR3 is made up of 13 amino acids. The CDR3 protein is CASQLGANAEAFF. CDR3 sequence (DNA): TGTGCCAGCCAGTTGGGGGCCAACGCTGAAGCTTTCTTT.

In this sample, this clonotype turned up many times. The chain links TRBV5-1 to TRBJ2-7; 9 bases are shared with TRBD1. Germline trimming cut 4 bases from V and 5 bases from J; bases unmatched to any gene: 10. Per the germline V gene, CDR1 is SGHRS and CDR2 is YFSETQ. The CDR3 runs 15 residues. The CDR3 region has the DNA TGCGCCAGCAGCCCGAGGGGGACAGGGATAGACGAGCAGTACTTC. It encodes CASSPRGTGIDEQYF.

This clonotype showed up just a few times. A much more abundant neighbour one base away suggests this may be a read error. The gene calls are TRBV6-1 and TRBJ2-6; D is possibly TRBD1 (6 bases). The CDR3 is made up of 15 amino acids. CDR1 MNHNS and CDR2 SASEGT come from the germline V gene. With 10 bases removed from V and 0 bases from J, the gap between germline ends came to 13 bases. The CDR3 region is CANRDGRSGANVLTF. CDR3 in DNA: TGTGCCAACAGGGACGGGCGCTCTGGGGCCAACGTCCTGACTTTC.

This clonotype has just a few counts. A single base is all that separates this from a far larger clone, so a read error is likely. J is TRBJ2-3 and V is TRBV2; 13 bases align to TRBD2. The J call may be wrong; the DNA end is better matched by TRBJ2-7. The CDR3 has 13 amino acids. The germline CDR1 and CDR2 sequences are SNHLY and FYNNEI. CDR3 loop: CASRTSGSPEQYF. In DNA form, the CDR3 reads TGTGCCAGTAGGACTAGCGGGAGTCCTGAGCAGTACTTC.

This clonotype was recorded at least ten times. The J gene is TRBJ2-5, the V gene TRBV20-1, with TRBD2 matching over 8 bases. Germline loops: CDR1 DFQATT, CDR2 SNEGSKA (reference sequence). V lost 4 bases and J lost 0; bases outside the gene matches: 13. There are 17 residues in the CDR3. The CDR3 sequence: CSAKTTSEEEYQETQYF. DNA for the CDR3: TGCAGTGCTAAAACGACTAGCGAGGAGGAGTACCAAGAGACCCAGTACTTC.

There are many counts of this clonotype. The chain has TRBV7-6 and TRBJ2-3; 9 nucleotides line up with TRBD2. With 2 bases clipped from V and 7 bases from J, the junction kept 13 bases outside the gene matches. The germline gives CDR1 SGHVS, CDR2 FNYEAQ. This CDR3 spans 17 amino acids. CDR3 nucleotides: TGTGCCAGCAGCTTAACCGCGGGAGGGCCCGCGGCGAATACGCAGTATTTT. Protein: CASSLTAGGPAANTQYF.

This clonotype was seen repeatedly, ten times or more. This rearrangement joins TRBV28 to TRBJ1-5; a weak D match, TRBD1 (6 bases). This CDR3 is 12 amino acids long. Germline lookup yields CDR1 MDHEN and CDR2 SYDVKM. Trimming cost V 11 bases and J 4 bases, with 12 bases left between them. CDR3 in DNA: TGTGCCGTCTCAGGGGAGAATCAGCCCCAGCATTTT. This codes for CAVSGENQPQHF.

CDR3 sequence: CSVLDRGSGYTF. In DNA, the CDR3 is TGCAGCGTTCTGGACAGGGGCTCTGGCTACACCTTC. V is TRBV29-1 and J is TRBJ1-2; 9 bases map to TRBD1. V shed 5 bases and J 7 bases; nucleotides not matched to a gene: 5. There are 12 residues in the CDR3. Per germline, CDR1 SQVTM and CDR2 ANQGSEA.

The gene calls are TRBV20-1 and TRBJ2-7; 12 nucleotides align to TRBD2. J lost 0 bases, V lost 3 bases, and 12 bases had no gene match. This CDR3 spans 18 amino acids. Germline V gene data show CDR1 as DFQATT and CDR2 as SNEGSKA (reference sequence). Here the CDR3 DNA reads TGCAGTGCTAGGGCCTTCCGGACTAGCGGGATCAGCTCCTACGAGCAGTACTTC. This encodes CSARAFRTSGISSYEQYF.

The rearrangement joins TRBV2 to TRBJ1-5, with D perhaps matching TRBD1 (5 bases). The CDR3 contains 15 residues. Trimming took 5 bases from V and 3 from J, leaving 14 bases between them. Germline-derived CDR1 and CDR2 are SNHLY and FYNNEI. The CDR3, as DNA: TGTGCCAGCAGTCCCGATCCGGGGGACAATCAGCCCCAGCATTTT. This encodes CASSPDPGDNQPQHF.

In this sample, this clonotype turned up many times. The rearrangement links TRBV12-3 or TRBV12-4 to TRBJ2-5; the match to TRBD2 covers 11 bases. CDR3 size: 15 residues. J was trimmed by 5 bases and V by 6 bases; bases with no gene match: 8. As DNA, the CDR3 is TGTGCCAGCAGCCTGGGGACTAGCGGATGGGAGACCCAGTACTTC. Translation: CASSLGTSGWETQYF.

This clonotype was found many times. This chain joins TRBV20-1 and TRBJ1-2; TRBD1 aligns across 9 bases. Germline trimming cut 7 bases from V and 1 base from J; bases unmatched to any gene: 7. The CDR3 loop spans 14 amino acids. CDR1 and CDR2 from the germline V gene are DFQATT and SNEGSKA (reference sequence). CDR3 amino acids: CSVWDRAINYGYTF. The CDR3 DNA is TGCAGTGTCTGGGACAGGGCTATTAACTATGGCTACACCTTC.

This clonotype was counted between two and nine times. The chain uses TRBV9 and TRBJ2-1; unclear D gene. Per the germline V gene, CDR1 is SGDLS and CDR2 is YYNGEE. V lost 3 bases to trimming and J lost 5 bases, with 15 bases between them. The CDR3 consists of 15 residues. This chain's CDR3 is CASSAPPQPHNEQFF. In DNA, the CDR3 is TGTGCCAGCAGCGCCCCCCCACAGCCACACAATGAGCAGTTCTTC.

At least ten counts were recorded for this clonotype. CDR3 amino acids: CASSLTTGVGEQFF. The DNA of the CDR3 is TGTGCCAGCAGCTTAACTACAGGGGTAGGTGAGCAGTTCTTC. The V call is TRBV7-8, the J call TRBJ2-1, with TRBD1 identical over 7 bases. Trimming removed 2 bases from V and 9 bases from J; junction bases left unmatched: 7. This CDR3 contains 14 residues. Germline V CDR1 and CDR2: SGHVS, FQNEAQ.

The rearrangement uses TRBV18 and TRBJ2-1, with a possible D match to TRBD1 (6 bases). V was clipped by 5 bases and J by 0 bases, with 11 bases between them. This CDR3 is 15 amino acids long. Germline CDR1 is KGHSH and CDR2 is LQKENI. DNA of the CDR3: TGTGCCAGCTCAGAGGACAGCGGCTCCTACAATGAGCAGTTCTTC. It yields the protein CASSEDSGSYNEQFF.